This entry describes one TCR beta chain. The antigen is not known. The donors were members of the roughly 120-subject validation cohort (separate from the approximately 670-subject first cohort). Germline V lookup: CDR1 SGHDT, CDR2 YYEEEE. The J segment lost 7 bases and the V segment lost 0 bases, leaving 8 bases of the junction unmatched. This CDR3 spans 16 amino acids. The data were produced by immunoSEQ multiplex PCR, yet TCRdb's version contains in-frame clones alone and is incomplete. This table has 150,000 to 180,000 clones, approximately 86% appearing once. This sample is drawn from a study of cytomegalovirus exposure and HLA in healthy donors. The wider study: The roughly 130 validation repertoires used the same platform as the approximately 620 first-cohort repertoires (as reported by a later analysis).

Study-wide results and caveats: The majority of TCR sequences were rare, yet some public TCRs appeared in many donors.

The chain is built from TRBV5-6 and TRBJ1-5; 9 positions match TRBD1. The specimen sequenced was PBMCs. This TCR came from a human donor in good health. Here the CDR3 DNA reads TGTGCCAGCAGCTTGGGGGGACAGGGCTATATCCAGCCCCAGCATTTT. Translated: CASSLGGQGYIQPQHF.